Below, 26 T cell receptor beta chains from the same sample are listed, as sequenced in a study of blood T cell repertoires in COVID-19. The repertoire was sequenced with immunoSEQ multiplex PCR; TCRdb's copy has only in-frame clones and lacks some. Among fewer than 350,000 clones listed, roughly 89% were seen once. The specimen was peripheral blood. The receptors here all came from a man aged 30 to 39 with COVID-19, enrolled during active disease.

About this clone itself: The sample has other DNA sequences that encode this CDR3 too. The chain carries TRBV28 and TRBJ2-2, with D possibly TRBD1 on 5 matching bases. V gave up 3 bases and J gave up 4 bases, with 12 bases separating them. The CDR3 spans 15 residues. Looked up from germline, CDR1 is MDHEN and CDR2 is SYDVKM. CDR3 DNA sequence: TGTGCCAGCAGTTTGCTACAGGTGGCCACCGGGGAGCTGTTTTTT. This codes for CASSLLQVATGELFF.

The gene calls are TRBV2 and TRBJ1-2, with D perhaps matching TRBD1 (6 bases). Germline CDR1 SNHLY, CDR2 FYNNEI. The V and J ends lost 7 bases and 8 bases respectively, with 23 bases between them. CDR3 size: 15 residues. The CDR3 sequence: CASTISWTAVGGYTF. Written as DNA, the CDR3 is TGTGCCAGCACCATATCCTGGACAGCCGTCGGAGGCTACACCTTC.

The chain is built from TRBV5-1 and TRBJ2-1, with 12 positions matching TRBD1. V shed 1 base and J 8 bases; nucleotides not matched to a gene: 4. The CDR3 contains 15 residues. Germline CDR1 reads SGHRS; CDR2 reads YFSETQ. The CDR3 reads CASSLLGQGADEQFF. CDR3 bases: TGCGCCAGCAGCTTGTTGGGACAGGGGGCCGATGAGCAGTTCTTC.

The chain combines TRBV12-5 with TRBJ2-7, with TRBD1 matching over 7 bases. This CDR3 has 16 residues. J gave up 0 bases and V 1 base, and 6 bases lay outside the gene matches. CDR1 and CDR2 (germline): LGHNT, FRNRAP. CDR3 amino acids: CASGLGETGTSYEQYF. CDR3 DNA sequence: TGTGCTAGTGGTTTGGGAGAGACAGGGACCTCCTACGAGCAGTACTTC. Full variable domain (missing parts from reference TRBV12-5 and TRBJ2-7): DARVTQTPRHKVTEMGQEVTMRCQPILGHNTVFWYRQTMMQGLELLAYFRNRAPLDDSGMPKDRFSAEMPDATLATLKIQPSEPRDSAVYFCASGLGETGTSYEQYFGPGTRLTVT.

V is TRBV24-1 and J is TRBJ2-1; tentative D call: TRBD1 (5 bases). Trimming stripped 7 bases from V and 1 base from J, with 10 bases between. Per germline, CDR1 KGHDR and CDR2 SFDVKD. The CDR3 has 14 amino acids. The CDR3 loop is CATSQGGSYNEQFF. CDR3 DNA: TGTGCCACCAGCCAGGGCGGATCCTACAATGAGCAGTTCTTC.

The J gene is TRBJ1-6, the V gene TRBV7-2; 9 bases are a match to TRBD1. This CDR3 has 14 residues. J was trimmed by 10 bases and V by 4 bases; bases with no gene match: 5. Germline CDR1 is SGHTA and CDR2 is FQGNSA. The CDR3 loop is CASSSRDRESPLHF. CDR3 nucleotides: TGTGCCAGCAGCTCCCGGGACAGGGAATCACCCCTCCACTTT.

The chain is built from TRBV11-2 and TRBJ1-3; weak D call: TRBD1 (6 bases). V was trimmed by 4 bases and J by 7 bases, leaving 11 bases between them. The germline CDR1 and CDR2 sequences are SGHAT and FQNNGV. CDR3 length: 13 amino acids. The CDR3 loop is CASSYSGGNTIYF. In nucleotides, the CDR3 is TGTGCCAGCAGCTATTCGGGGGGCAACACCATATATTTT.

This chain uses TRBV9 with TRBJ2-5; 8 nucleotides line up with TRBD1. This CDR3 spans 14 amino acids. V dropped 3 bases and J dropped 5; count of bases not matched to a gene: 6. Germline loops: CDR1 SGDLS, CDR2 YYNGEE. The CDR3 here is CASSAGQVEETQYF. The CDR3 DNA reads as TGTGCCAGCAGCGCGGGACAGGTGGAGGAGACCCAGTACTTC.

This clone was found once. The CDR3 bases are TGTGCCAGCAGCCACCCGGGACAGGGTAACGGGGAGCTGTTTTTT. Translating gives CASSHPGQGNGELFF. This sequence joins TRBV3-1 (or the pseudogene TRBV3-2) and TRBJ2-2; TRBD1 agrees at 9 bases. V trimming: 3 bases; J trimming: 7 bases; junction bases outside the gene matches: 6. The CDR3 totals 15 residues. The germline V gene has CDR1 LGHDT and CDR2 YNNKEL (reference sequence).

The rearrangement links TRBV7-9 to TRBJ2-7; 10 bases are a match to TRBD1. The V gene end was trimmed by 5 bases and the J gene end by 5 bases; junction bases not matched to a gene: 3. CDR3 length: 13 residues. Germline V CDR1 and CDR2: SEHNR, FQNEAQ (reference sequence). The CDR3 is CASSVTGGNEQYF. CDR3 sequence (DNA): TGTGCCAGCAGCGTGACAGGGGGCAACGAGCAGTACTTC.

This chain uses TRBV24-1 with TRBJ2-5; the match to TRBD2 covers 9 bases. Germline CDR1 and CDR2: KGHDR and SFDVKD. With 5 bases clipped from V and 4 bases from J, the junction kept 7 bases outside the gene matches. The CDR3 extends over 15 amino acids. CDR3 in DNA: TGTGCCACCAGTGCTTCGCGGGGGGGCTTAGAGACCCAGTACTTC. Translation gives CATSASRGGLETQYF.

This clone was seen just once. The V call is TRBV9, the J call TRBJ2-1; 7 nucleotides align to TRBD2. Germline V CDR1 and CDR2: SGDLS, YYNGEE. Unmatched junction bases numbered 10, after V lost 4 bases and J lost 0 bases. The CDR3 contains 17 residues. Here the CDR3 DNA reads TGTGCCAGCAGCCCTGGGGCGGGGGTGAGCTCCTACAATGAGCAGTTCTTC. Protein sequence: CASSPGAGVSSYNEQFF.

The chain recombines TRBV6-6 with TRBJ1-5; 7 bases match TRBD1. The germline gives CDR1 MNHNY, CDR2 SVGAGI (reference sequence). Trimming took 5 bases from V and 2 from J; bases not matched to a gene: 9. CDR3 length: 16 residues. The CDR3 sequence is CASSPYRGSGNQPQHF. DNA of the CDR3: TGTGCCAGCAGTCCTTACAGGGGAAGTGGCAATCAGCCCCAGCATTTT.

V gene TRBV29-1 combines with J gene TRBJ1-1, with D unresolved. The CDR3 extends over 14 amino acids. Germline CDR1 is SQVTM and CDR2 is ANQGSEA. Trimming cost V 1 base and J 0 bases, with 9 bases left between them. The CDR3 protein is CSVEAPKMNTEAFF. Here the CDR3 DNA reads TGCAGCGTTGAAGCCCCCAAAATGAACACTGAAGCTTTCTTT.

This chain links TRBV7-9 with TRBJ1-2; the D is unclear. V was trimmed by 6 bases and J by 1 base, leaving 12 bases between them. The germline V gene has CDR1 SEHNR and CDR2 FQNEAQ (reference sequence). This CDR3 region has 14 residues. The CDR3 sequence: CASSPRPGNYGYTF. The CDR3 coding sequence is TGTGCCAGCAGTCCTCGACCGGGTAACTATGGCTACACCTTC.

Comments on this clone: The junction shows a germline mismatch at one end, possibly a read error. The CDR3 DNA follows: TGTGCCTGGAGATTTGAGACAGTGGAGCTTTTT. It is translated as CAWRFETVELF. The chain is built from TRBV30 and TRBJ1-4; D perhaps matches TRBD1 (5 bases). Germline V CDR1 and CDR2: GTSNPN, SVGIG (reference sequence). The CDR3 spans 11 residues.

The genes are TRBV7-6 and TRBJ2-3; 9 nucleotides align to TRBD2. CDR1 is SGHVS and CDR2 is FNYEAQ in the germline V gene. The CDR3 sequence is 16 residues long. Trimming took 5 bases from V and 2 from J; bases not matched to a gene: 8. CDR3 in amino acids: CASSRTTSGLTDTQYF. The CDR3 DNA follows: TGTGCCAGCAGCCGGACGACTAGCGGACTCACAGATACGCAGTATTTT.

This sequence joins TRBV5-4 and TRBJ2-3, with D perhaps matching TRBD2 (5 bases). Trimming removed 0 bases at V and 1 base at J, with 12 bases between. The CDR3 consists of 16 residues. Per the germline V gene, CDR1 is SGHNT and CDR2 is YYREEE (reference sequence). CDR3 in DNA: TGTGCCAGCAGCTTGGGAGGTAGCGTTGGCACAGATACGCAGTATTTT. The encoded protein is CASSLGGSVGTDTQYF.

The J gene is TRBJ2-7, the V gene TRBV30; TRBD2 might be the D (6 bases). V was cut by 5 bases and J by 4 bases, with 15 bases left in between. This CDR3 region has 13 residues. Germline V gene data show CDR1 as GTSNPN and CDR2 as SVGIG (reference sequence). CDR3 nucleotides: TGTGCCTGGGGTAGCGGACCTGAATACGAGCAGTACTTC. Protein sequence: CAWGSGPEYEQYF.

The chain employs TRBV5-5 and TRBJ1-1; 7 bases fit TRBD1. Germline lookup yields CDR1 SGHKS and CDR2 YYEKEE (reference sequence). J lost 5 bases, V lost 0 bases, and 1 base had no gene match. The CDR3 covers 13 residues. The CDR3 DNA reads as TGTGCCAGCAGCTTGGAGGGGGCAACTGAAGCTTTCTTT. Its protein is CASSLEGATEAFF.

V and J are TRBV6-2 or TRBV6-3 and TRBJ2-2; D remains ambiguous. Between the trimmed V and J ends, which lost 2 bases and 6 bases, there was a span of 13 bases. There are 15 residues in the CDR3. Per the germline V gene, CDR1 is MNHEY and CDR2 is SVGEGT. CDR3 sequence: CASSYGTRRAGELFF. For the CDR3, the DNA is TGTGCCAGCAGTTACGGCACTCGCCGGGCCGGGGAGCTGTTTTTT.

This clone was counted a few times. V usage is TRBV11-2 and J usage is TRBJ2-2, with 8 positions matching TRBD1. Germline V CDR1 and CDR2: SGHAT, FQNNGV. After removal of 5 bases from V and 1 base from J, the junction contained 6 bases not matched to a gene. The CDR3 totals 16 residues. The CDR3 loop is CASSPGGTGNTGELFF. CDR3 bases: TGTGCCAGCAGCCCAGGTGGGACAGGGAACACCGGGGAGCTGTTTTTT.

V usage is TRBV6-5 and J usage is TRBJ2-7; weak D call: TRBD2 (5 bases). Germline V gene sequence: CDR1 MNHEY, CDR2 SVGAGI. V gave up 6 bases and J gave up 3 bases, with 12 bases separating them. The CDR3 is made up of 13 amino acids. The CDR3 nucleotides read TGTGCCAGCAGACCGGACTTTCTCTACGAGCAGTACTTC. Translated: CASRPDFLYEQYF.

The V call is TRBV9, the J call TRBJ2-5; 10 positions match TRBD2. Germline V lookup: CDR1 SGDLS, CDR2 YYNGEE. This CDR3 region has 14 residues. The junction had 8 bases not matched to a gene; V was cut back by 7 bases and J by 5 bases. CDR3 sequence (DNA): TGTGCCAGCCAACGGGGACTAGCGATGGAGACCCAGTACTTC. Translation: CASQRGLAMETQYF.

The gene calls are TRBV30 and TRBJ2-2, with D perhaps TRBD2 (6 bases). This CDR3 is 15 amino acids long. V lost 0 bases and J 6 bases, leaving 14 bases between the germline ends. CDR1 and CDR2 from the germline V gene are GTSNPN and SVGIG (reference sequence). The CDR3 is CAWSVNAGGAGELFF. The CDR3 region has the DNA TGTGCCTGGAGTGTAAACGCCGGGGGTGCCGGGGAGCTGTTTTTT.

This chain links TRBV3-1 (or the pseudogene TRBV3-2) with TRBJ2-7, with TRBD2 as a possible D gene (6 bases). This CDR3 is built from 17 residues. The V gene's germline CDR1 is LGHDT and CDR2 YNNKEL (reference sequence). Trimming pared 4 bases from V and 6 bases from J, leaving 25 bases between. CDR3 region: CASSPKPTVWEVREQYF. Here the CDR3 DNA reads TGTGCCAGCAGCCCAAAACCGACAGTCTGGGAGGTCCGCGAGCAGTACTTC.